The clone carrying this T cell receptor beta chain was picked up many times. Its target is not known. Carried by each TCR cDNA molecule was a unique molecular identifier. TCRdb independently ran MiXCR on the 5' RACE reads; one entry per CDR3 protein. In the table there are about 120,000 distinct CDR3 sequences, 12% of which are singletons. The data were taken from a study of spatial heterogeneity in lung cancer. Study at large: PBMC samples from follow-up, where available, were sequenced a median of about 22 months after resection. Unique TCR and UMI combinations averaged more than ten appearances each in raw reads. Study-wide results and caveats: Tumor TCRs that were ubiquitous and expanded showed up in blood more at resection than follow-up.

The CDR3 consists of 16 residues. Per germline, CDR1 MGHRA and CDR2 YSYEKL. Trimming removed 0 bases from V and 7 bases from J; junction bases left unmatched: 8. Sample time point: blood at routine non-recurrence follow-up after resection. Extraction of whole RNA from tumor, nontumor lung or frozen PBMC preceded unsorted sequencing. The V gene is TRBV4-1, the J gene TRBJ1-5, with 8 bases that match TRBD1. The TCR was taken from a male donor with early-stage non-small cell lung cancer. Sequenced material: PBMCs, taken at follow-up. The CDR3 protein is CASSQDLDRVDQPQHF. DNA of the CDR3: TGCGCCAGCAGCCAAGATCTGGACAGGGTGGACCAGCCCCAGCATTTT.